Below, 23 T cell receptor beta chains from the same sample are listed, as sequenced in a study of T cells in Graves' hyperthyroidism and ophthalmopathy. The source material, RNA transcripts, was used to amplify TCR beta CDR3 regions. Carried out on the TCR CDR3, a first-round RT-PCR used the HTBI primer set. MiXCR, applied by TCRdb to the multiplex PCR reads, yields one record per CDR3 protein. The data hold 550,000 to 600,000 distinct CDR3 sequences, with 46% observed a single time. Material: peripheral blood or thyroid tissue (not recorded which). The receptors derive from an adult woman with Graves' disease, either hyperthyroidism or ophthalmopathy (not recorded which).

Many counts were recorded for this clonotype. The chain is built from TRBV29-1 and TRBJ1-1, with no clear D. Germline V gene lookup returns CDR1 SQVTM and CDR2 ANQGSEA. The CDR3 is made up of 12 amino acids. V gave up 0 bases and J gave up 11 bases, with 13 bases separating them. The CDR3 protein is CSVEEVPSPAFF. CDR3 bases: TGCAGCGTTGAAGAGGTCCCGTCTCCGGCTTTCTTT.

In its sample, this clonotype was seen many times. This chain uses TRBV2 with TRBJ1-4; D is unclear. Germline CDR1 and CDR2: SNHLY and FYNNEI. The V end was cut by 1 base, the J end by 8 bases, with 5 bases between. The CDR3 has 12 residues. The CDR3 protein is CASSEGLEKLFF. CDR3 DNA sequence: TGTGCCAGCAGTGAAGGCCTCGAAAAACTGTTTTTT.

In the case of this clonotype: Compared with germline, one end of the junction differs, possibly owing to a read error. Here the CDR3 DNA reads TGTGCCAGGACTCCAACAGGGGGTGGCTACACCTTC. It codes for CARTPTGGGYTF. This chain joins TRBV10-1 and TRBJ1-2, with 8 bases lining up with TRBD1. Germline V gene data show CDR1 as WNHNN and CDR2 as SYGVQD (reference sequence). CDR3 size: 12 residues.

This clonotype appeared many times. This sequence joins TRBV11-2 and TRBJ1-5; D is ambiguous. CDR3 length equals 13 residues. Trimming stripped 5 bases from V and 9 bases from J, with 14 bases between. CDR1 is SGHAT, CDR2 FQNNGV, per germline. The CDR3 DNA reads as TGTGCCAGCAGCCCCCGAGTATCCGGGCCCCAGCATTTT. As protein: CASSPRVSGPQHF.

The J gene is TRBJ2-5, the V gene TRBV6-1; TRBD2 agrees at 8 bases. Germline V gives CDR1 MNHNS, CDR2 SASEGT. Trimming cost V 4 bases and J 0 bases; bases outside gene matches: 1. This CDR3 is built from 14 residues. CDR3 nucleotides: TGTGCCAGCAGTGGGACTAGCAACCAAGAGACCCAGTACTTC. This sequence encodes CASSGTSNQETQYF.

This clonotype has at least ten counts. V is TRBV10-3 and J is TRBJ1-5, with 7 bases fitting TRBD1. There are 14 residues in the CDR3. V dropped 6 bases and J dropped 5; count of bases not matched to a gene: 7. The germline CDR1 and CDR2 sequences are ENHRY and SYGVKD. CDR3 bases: TGTGCCATCAGATCAAACAGGGGTGATCAGCCCCAGCATTTT. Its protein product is CAIRSNRGDQPQHF.

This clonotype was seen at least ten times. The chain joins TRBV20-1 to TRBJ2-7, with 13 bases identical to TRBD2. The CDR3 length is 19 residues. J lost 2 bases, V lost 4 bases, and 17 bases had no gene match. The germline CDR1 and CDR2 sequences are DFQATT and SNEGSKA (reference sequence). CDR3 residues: CSATPSGTSGILDTYEQYF. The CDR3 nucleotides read TGCAGTGCTACCCCATCTGGGACTAGCGGGATTCTGGATACCTACGAGCAGTACTTC.

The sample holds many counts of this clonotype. The chain's CDR3 is CASSYGINEKLFF. CDR3 nucleotide sequence: TGTGCCAGCAGTTACGGGATCAATGAAAAACTGTTTTTT. The J gene is TRBJ1-4, the V gene TRBV6-5; D is undetermined. V lost 2 bases and J 5 bases, leaving 6 bases between the germline ends. CDR1 is MNHEY, CDR2 SVGAGI, per germline. The CDR3 consists of 13 residues.

The CDR3 nucleotides read TGCAGTGCTAGAGGAGGACGCAATCAGCCCCAGCATTTT. It encodes CSARGGRNQPQHF. This rearrangement joins TRBV20-1 to TRBJ1-5; D unresolved. The germline CDR1 and CDR2 sequences are DFQATT and SNEGSKA (reference sequence). Deletions cut 1 base from V and 2 bases from J, with 6 bases between. The CDR3 extends over 13 amino acids.

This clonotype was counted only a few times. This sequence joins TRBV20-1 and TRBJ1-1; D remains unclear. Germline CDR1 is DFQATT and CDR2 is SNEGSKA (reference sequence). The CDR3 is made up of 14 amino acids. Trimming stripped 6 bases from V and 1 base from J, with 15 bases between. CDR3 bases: TGCAGTGCCCGACACGGTTCCAGGAACACTGAAGCTTTCTTT. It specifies CSARHGSRNTEAFF.

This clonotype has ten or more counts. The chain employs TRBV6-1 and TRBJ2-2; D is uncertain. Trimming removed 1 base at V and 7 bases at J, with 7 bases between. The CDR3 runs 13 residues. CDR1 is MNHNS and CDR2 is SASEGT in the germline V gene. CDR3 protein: CASSEGVHGELFF. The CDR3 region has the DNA TGTGCCAGCAGTGAAGGTGTTCACGGGGAGCTGTTTTTT.

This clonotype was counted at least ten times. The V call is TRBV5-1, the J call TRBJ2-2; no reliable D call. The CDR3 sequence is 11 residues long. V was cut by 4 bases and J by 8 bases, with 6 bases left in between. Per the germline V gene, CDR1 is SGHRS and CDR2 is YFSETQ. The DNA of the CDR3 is TGCGCCAGCAGCCTCGAAGGGGAGCTGTTTTTT. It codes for CASSLEGELFF.

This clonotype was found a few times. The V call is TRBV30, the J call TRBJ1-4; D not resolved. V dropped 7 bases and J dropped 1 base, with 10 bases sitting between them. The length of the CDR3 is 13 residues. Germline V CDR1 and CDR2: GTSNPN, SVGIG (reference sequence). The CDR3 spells CAYSAVTNEKLFF. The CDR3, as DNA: TGTGCCTACTCCGCAGTAACTAATGAAAAACTGTTTTTT.

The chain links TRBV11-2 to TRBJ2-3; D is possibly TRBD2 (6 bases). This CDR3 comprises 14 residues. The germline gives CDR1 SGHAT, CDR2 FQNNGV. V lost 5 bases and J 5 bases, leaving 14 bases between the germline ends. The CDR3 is CASSPSSAGDTQYF. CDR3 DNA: TGTGCCAGCAGCCCTAGTTCAGCGGGAGATACGCAGTATTTT.

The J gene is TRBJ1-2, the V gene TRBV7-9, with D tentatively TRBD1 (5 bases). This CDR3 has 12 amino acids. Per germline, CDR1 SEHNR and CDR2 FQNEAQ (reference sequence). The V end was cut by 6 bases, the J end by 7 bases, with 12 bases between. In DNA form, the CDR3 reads TGTGCCAGCAGTCGGTTTGGGGGTGGCTACACCTTC. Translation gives CASSRFGGGYTF.

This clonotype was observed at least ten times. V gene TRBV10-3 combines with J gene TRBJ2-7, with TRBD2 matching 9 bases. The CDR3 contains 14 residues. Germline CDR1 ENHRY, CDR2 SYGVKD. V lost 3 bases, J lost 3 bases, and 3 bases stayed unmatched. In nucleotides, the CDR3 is TGTGCCATCAGTGATAAAGCGGGAGGCTACGAGCAGTACTTC. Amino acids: CAISDKAGGYEQYF.

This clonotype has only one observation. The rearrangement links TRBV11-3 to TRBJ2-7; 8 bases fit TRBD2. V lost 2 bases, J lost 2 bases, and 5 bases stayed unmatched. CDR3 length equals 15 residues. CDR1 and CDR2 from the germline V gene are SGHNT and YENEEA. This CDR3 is CASSLTSGATYEQYF. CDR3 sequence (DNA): TGTGCCAGCAGCTTAACTAGCGGAGCCACCTACGAGCAGTACTTC.

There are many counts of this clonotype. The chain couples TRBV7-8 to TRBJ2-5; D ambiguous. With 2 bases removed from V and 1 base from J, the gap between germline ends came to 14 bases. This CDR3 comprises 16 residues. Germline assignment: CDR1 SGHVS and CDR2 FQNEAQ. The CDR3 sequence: CASSLKRWTSQETQYF. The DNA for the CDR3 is TGTGCCAGCAGCTTAAAGCGTTGGACGTCCCAAGAGACCCAGTACTTC.

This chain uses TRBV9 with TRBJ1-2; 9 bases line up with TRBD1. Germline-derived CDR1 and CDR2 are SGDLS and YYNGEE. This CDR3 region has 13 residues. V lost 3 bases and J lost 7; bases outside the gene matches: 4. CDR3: CASSAAGQGGYTF. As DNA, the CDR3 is TGTGCCAGCAGCGCCGCGGGACAGGGTGGCTACACCTTC.

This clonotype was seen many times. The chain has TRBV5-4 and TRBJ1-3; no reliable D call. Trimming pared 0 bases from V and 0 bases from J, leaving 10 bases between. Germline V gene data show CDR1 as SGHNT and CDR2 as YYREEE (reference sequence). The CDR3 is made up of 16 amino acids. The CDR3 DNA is TGTGCCAGCAGCTTGGGAAGGGTAAACTCTGGAAACACCATATATTTT. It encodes CASSLGRVNSGNTIYF. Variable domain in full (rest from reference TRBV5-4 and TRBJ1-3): ETGVTQSPTHLIKTRGQQVTLRCSSQSGHNTVSWYQQALGQGPQFIFQYYREEENGRGNFPPRFSGLQFPNYSSELNVNALELDDSALYLCASSLGRVNSGNTIYFGEGSWLTVV.

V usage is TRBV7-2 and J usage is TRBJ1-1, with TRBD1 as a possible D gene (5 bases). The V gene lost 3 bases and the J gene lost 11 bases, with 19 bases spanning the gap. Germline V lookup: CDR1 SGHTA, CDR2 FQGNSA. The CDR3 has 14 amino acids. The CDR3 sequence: CASSLRLTVEGAFF. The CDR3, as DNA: TGTGCCAGCAGCTTGAGGCTCACCGTAGAGGGGGCTTTCTTT.

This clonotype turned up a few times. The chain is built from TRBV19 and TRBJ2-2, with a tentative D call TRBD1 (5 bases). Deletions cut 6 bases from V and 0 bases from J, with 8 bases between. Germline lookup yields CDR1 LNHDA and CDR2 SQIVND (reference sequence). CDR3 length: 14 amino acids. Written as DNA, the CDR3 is TGTGCCAGTAGAAGACAGTCGAACACCGGGGAGCTGTTTTTT. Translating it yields CASRRQSNTGELFF.

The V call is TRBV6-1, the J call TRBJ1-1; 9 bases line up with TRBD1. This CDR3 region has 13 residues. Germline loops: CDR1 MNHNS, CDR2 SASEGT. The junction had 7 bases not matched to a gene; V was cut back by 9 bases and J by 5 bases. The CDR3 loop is CASRGQGQTEAFF. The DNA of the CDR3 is TGTGCCAGTCGAGGACAGGGGCAAACTGAAGCTTTCTTT.